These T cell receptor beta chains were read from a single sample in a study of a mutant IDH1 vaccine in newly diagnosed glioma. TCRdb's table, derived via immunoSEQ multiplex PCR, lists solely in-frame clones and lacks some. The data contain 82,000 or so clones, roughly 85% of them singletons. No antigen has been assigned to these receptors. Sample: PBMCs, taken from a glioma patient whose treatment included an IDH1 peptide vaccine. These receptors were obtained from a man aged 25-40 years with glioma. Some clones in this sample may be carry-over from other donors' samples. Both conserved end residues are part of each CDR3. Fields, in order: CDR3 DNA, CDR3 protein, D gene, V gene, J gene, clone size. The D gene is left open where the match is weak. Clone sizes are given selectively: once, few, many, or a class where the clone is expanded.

TGTGCCAGCAGTGCTCTACTAGCGGGAGGAAACGCAGGCACAGATACGCAGTATTTT	CASSALLAGGNAGTDTQYF	TRBD2	TRBV28	TRBJ2-3	NA
TGTGCCAGCAGCTCCGTCCTAGCGGGAGCTATCGACGAGCAGTACTTC	CASSSVLAGAIDEQYF	TRBD2	TRBV11-2	TRBJ2-7	NA
TGCAGTGCTAGTGTGAACACTGAAGCTTTCTTT	CSASVNTEAFF	NA	TRBV20-1	TRBJ1-1	NA
TGTGCCAGTAGTGTTGCAGGGGGCATTAGCACAGATACGCAGTATTTT	CASSVAGGISTDTQYF	TRBD1	TRBV19	TRBJ2-3	NA
TGTGCCAGCAGTCCAAGGGGGGTATCTAATGGGGCTTTCTTT	CASSPRGVSNGAFF	NA	TRBV9	TRBJ1-1	many
TGTGCCAGCAGTTTAGGGGGGGTCTACTCTGGAAACACCATATATTTT	CASSLGGVYSGNTIYF	NA	TRBV28	TRBJ1-3	NA
TGTGCCAGCAGCCTAGACCTGAGCTCCTATAATTCACCCCTCCACTTT	CASSLDLSSYNSPLHF	NA	TRBV5-4	TRBJ1-6	NA
TGTGCCAGCAGCATCTGGAGGGACACTGAAGCTTTCTTT	CASSIWRDTEAFF	NA	TRBV6-5	TRBJ1-1	NA
TGTGCCAGCAGCTTAGTCCTGGGGGATAACATTCAGTACTTC	CASSLVLGDNIQYF	NA	TRBV11-2	TRBJ2-4	NA
TGTGCCAGCAGCTTGGCAGGTTTACAGGGAAGTTCACCCCTCCACTTT	CASSLAGLQGSSPLHF	NA	TRBV5-4	TRBJ1-6	once
TGTGCCAGCAGTGCAGCGAACAGGGGGATCTACGAGCAGTACTTC	CASSAANRGIYEQYF	TRBD1	TRBV25-1	TRBJ2-7	few
TGTGCCAGCACCTCCCCGGGGGGCCCAGATACGCAGTATTTT	CASTSPGGPDTQYF	NA	TRBV6-5	TRBJ2-3	NA
TGTGCCACCAGCAGCGGAGAGTACGAGCAGTACTTC	CATSSGEYEQYF	NA	TRBV15	TRBJ2-7	NA
TGTGCCAGCAGACAGGGGGTTGGTGCTTTCTTT	CASRQGVGAFF	TRBD1	TRBV27	TRBJ1-1	NA
TGTGCCAGCAGTGGACATTCGCCCTACGAGCAGTACTTC	CASSGHSPYEQYF	NA	TRBV28	TRBJ2-7	NA
TGTGCCAGCAGTCCCGCAGGGGGCATCGTGCCTAATACGCAGTATTTT	CASSPAGGIVPNTQYF	TRBD1	TRBV27	TRBJ2-3	NA
TGTGCCAGCAGCTTAGCGGGGAGCACCGGGGAGCTGTTTTTT	CASSLAGSTGELFF	NA	TRBV7-6	TRBJ2-2	NA
TGCGCCAGCAGCCCGGCCCACTCTGGAAACACCATATATTTT	CASSPAHSGNTIYF	NA	TRBV5-1	TRBJ1-3	NA